The 9 T cell receptor beta chains presented below share a single source sample, sequenced in a study of blood T cells in healthy people across ages. The authors ran a second PCR of roughly 6 to 12 cycles using a sample-barcoded 5' primer and a J-beta primer mix. TCRdb re-called the 5' RACE reads through MiXCR, storing one row per CDR3 protein. The repertoire holds about 1.8 million distinct CDR3 sequences, with about 50% as singletons. Sequencing used blood. The source of these receptors is a middle-aged woman in good health.

This chain joins TRBV6-6 and TRBJ2-1; tentatively, D is TRBD2 (6 bases). V gave up 6 bases and J gave up 13 bases, with 16 bases separating them. Germline V gene sequence: CDR1 MNHNY, CDR2 SVGAGI (reference sequence). The CDR3 runs 12 residues. This CDR3 is CASRRDLETQFF. The DNA of the CDR3 is TGTGCCAGCAGGCGGGACCTAGAGACCCAGTTCTTC.

The chain carries TRBV7-3 and TRBJ2-1; 10 bases line up with TRBD2. The CDR3 is made up of 18 amino acids. Trimming at V came to 5 bases and at J to 1 base, leaving 11 bases not matched to a gene. CDR1 SGHTA and CDR2 FQGTGA come from the germline V gene. The CDR3 DNA reads TGTGCCAGCAGCGTTAGCGGGGGGCCCTCTTTTTCCTACAATGAGCAGTTCTTC. It codes for CASSVSGGPSFSYNEQFF.

This sequence joins TRBV7-8 and TRBJ2-7; either TRBD1 or TRBD2 may supply D (5 bases each). The CDR3 is 13 residues long. Germline CDR1 and CDR2: SGHVS and FQNEAQ. V lost 4 bases, J lost 2 bases, and 9 bases lay in between. DNA of the CDR3: TGTGCCAGCAGCTCGGGACCGCCCTACGAGCAGTACTTC. This sequence encodes CASSSGPPYEQYF.

This clonotype was observed a few times. The V gene is TRBV5-1, the J gene TRBJ2-3; 11 nucleotides match TRBD1. CDR1 and CDR2 from the germline V gene are SGHRS and YFSETQ. V gave up 4 bases and J gave up 2 bases; unmatched junction bases: 9. The CDR3 spans 17 residues. The CDR3 is CASSLGQGAGFTDTQYF. As DNA, the CDR3 is TGCGCCAGCAGCCTAGGACAGGGGGCCGGATTCACAGATACGCAGTATTTT.

The chain has TRBV7-2 and TRBJ2-5; possibly TRBD2 for D (5 bases). V gave up 1 base and J gave up 5 bases, with 11 bases separating them. This CDR3 contains 14 residues. Germline V gene sequence: CDR1 SGHTA, CDR2 FQGNSA. CDR3 in amino acids: CASSLEVSAETQYF. For the CDR3, the DNA is TGTGCCAGCAGCTTAGAGGTTAGCGCGGAGACCCAGTACTTC.

This chain links TRBV6-1 with TRBJ2-7; D tentatively reads TRBD1 or TRBD2 (5 bases each). The CDR3 totals 17 residues. V was trimmed by 5 bases and J by 1 base, leaving 21 bases between them. Looked up from germline, CDR1 is MNHNS and CDR2 is SASEGT. The CDR3 protein is CASSRGDGSLGSYEQYF. CDR3 nucleotides: TGTGCCAGCAGTCGAGGGGATGGGAGCTTGGGTTCCTACGAGCAGTACTTC.

This clonotype was counted only a few times. CDR3 loop: CATSRDRLSNTEAFF. For the CDR3, the DNA is TGTGCCACCAGCAGAGATCGACTCAGCAACACTGAAGCTTTCTTT. J is TRBJ1-1 and V is TRBV15; D unclear. The CDR3 has 15 residues. CDR1 LNHNV and CDR2 YYDKDF come from the germline V gene (reference sequence). Trimming left V 0 bases short and J 2 bases short, with 10 bases between.

This clonotype was seen a handful of times. V is TRBV7-9 and J is TRBJ1-1, with D maybe TRBD1 (6 bases). This CDR3 has 12 residues. V was pared by 5 bases and J by 9 bases, with 13 bases between. From germline, CDR1 is SEHNR and CDR2 FQNEAQ (reference sequence). The CDR3 loop reads CASSPHRGKAFF. CDR3 coding DNA: TGTGCCAGCAGCCCACATAGGGGGAAAGCTTTCTTT.

The chain employs TRBV6-2 or TRBV6-3 and TRBJ2-3; 7 bases align to TRBD2. V trimming: 6 bases; J trimming: 6 bases; junction bases outside the gene matches: 9. The CDR3 covers 14 residues. Looked up from germline, CDR1 is MNHEY and CDR2 is SVGEGT. The CDR3 coding sequence is TGTGCCAGCAGGCGGACTAGTTCGCGTGATACGCAGTATTTT. Amino acids: CASRRTSSRDTQYF.